This entry lists 22 T cell receptor beta chains sequenced from one sample in a study of spatial heterogeneity in lung cancer. Which antigens these TCRs recognize remains unknown. Study-wide findings and caveats: How many expanded intratumoral alpha and beta TCRs were present tracked the tumor mutation count, which was a count of nonsynonymous mutations.

TCRdb passed the 5' RACE reads through MiXCR, listing each CDR3 protein once. The data hold about 13,000 distinct CDR3 sequences, with 5.6% observed a single time. Time point of the sample: sample taken at primary tumor resection. The input for sequencing was lung tumor tissue, taken at surgery. Receptor source: a female donor with early-stage non-small cell lung cancer.

This clonotype has ten or more counts. This beta chain slipped into a library made for alpha chains as a stray read, so its size is not meaningful. The CDR3 sequence is CASRTGATTDTQYF. The CDR3 region has the DNA TGTGCCAGCAGAACAGGGGCGACCACAGATACGCAGTATTTT. V and J are TRBV7-3 and TRBJ2-3, with 7 bases aligning to TRBD1. With V trimmed by 6 bases and J by 2 bases, 5 bases remained unmatched. The CDR3 is 14 amino acids. Germline V lookup: CDR1 SGHTA, CDR2 FQGTGA.

This clonotype is classed as medium-sized. With the library built for alpha chains, this beta chain is off target and its frequency is not meaningful. The chain carries TRBV12-3 or TRBV12-4 and TRBJ2-5; 11 bases align to TRBD2. The trim removed 5 bases at V and 7 bases at J, leaving 15 bases unmatched. The CDR3 runs to 17 residues. The CDR3 protein is CASSERLAGSPYPTQYF. CDR3 DNA sequence: TGTGCCAGCAGTGAAAGACTAGCGGGGAGCCCTTACCCGACCCAGTACTTC.

In its sample, this clonotype was seen many times. This beta chain lies outside the target of a library built for alpha chains; its clone size means little. The chain employs TRBV10-3 and TRBJ1-2; maybe TRBD1 (6 bases). Germline values: CDR1 ENHRY, CDR2 SYGVKD. The CDR3 contains 14 residues. The V gene lost 5 bases and the J gene lost 6 bases, with 16 bases spanning the gap. The DNA for the CDR3 is TGTGCCATCAGTCTCTTGGGGGGCGCAGATGGCTACACCTTC. Amino acids: CAISLLGGADGYTF.

This clonotype was observed at least ten times. The library was prepared for alpha chains; this beta chain is a stray read, so its frequency means little. This rearrangement joins TRBV5-4 to TRBJ2-3, with a tentative D call TRBD2 (6 bases). This CDR3 region has 16 residues. Germline CDR1 and CDR2: SGHNT and YYREEE (reference sequence). Between the trimmed V and J ends, which lost 1 base and 3 bases, there was a span of 15 bases. CDR3 nucleotides: TGTGCCAGCAGCTTGCTAGGCGGGGTGAGGACAGATACGCAGTATTTT. Amino acids: CASSLLGGVRTDTQYF.

This clonotype was seen many times. With the library built for alpha chains, this beta chain is off target and its frequency is not meaningful. The CDR3 region is CASTHRQSYRTGGGELFF. In DNA, the CDR3 is TGTGCCAGCACCCACCGGCAGAGCTACCGTACGGGCGGCGGGGAGCTGTTTTTT. The chain recombines TRBV6-2 or TRBV6-3 with TRBJ2-2; unclear D gene. Germline CDR1 reads MNHEY; CDR2 reads SVGEGT. Trimming removed 7 bases at V and 7 bases at J, with 28 bases between. The CDR3 runs to 18 residues.

This clonotype came up many times. With the library built for alpha chains, this beta chain is off target and its frequency is not meaningful. The chain employs TRBV5-6 and TRBJ1-2, with TRBD1 matching 9 bases. This CDR3 region has 14 residues. V shed 1 base, J shed 7 bases, and the junction held 5 bases outside the gene matches. Per germline, CDR1 SGHDT and CDR2 YYEEEE. The chain's CDR3 is CASSLLGQGFGYTF. CDR3 coding DNA: TGTGCCAGCAGCTTGCTGGGACAGGGTTTTGGCTACACCTTC.

This clonotype occurred many times. This beta chain represents an off-target read in a library built for alpha chains; its size is of limited meaning. The chain combines TRBV13 with TRBJ2-6; D gene ambiguous. In germline, CDR1 is PRHDT, CDR2 FYEKMQ (reference sequence). The length of the CDR3 is 14 residues. The germline V and J ends were trimmed by 4 bases and 1 base, with 5 bases remaining between them. Here the CDR3 reads CASSSTSGANVLTF. The CDR3 bases are TGTGCCAGCAGCTCGACGTCTGGGGCCAACGTCCTGACTTTC.

This clonotype was seen ten or more times. This beta chain is a stray sequence in a library constructed for alpha chains; its clone size is not meaningful. The rearrangement joins TRBV30 to TRBJ1-1; 7 nucleotides agree with TRBD1. The CDR3 loop spans 14 amino acids. V was clipped by 3 bases and J by 4 bases; unmatched bases: 8. CDR1 is GTSNPN, CDR2 SVGIG, per germline (reference sequence). CDR3 in amino acids: CAWRMAGGATEAFF. The DNA for the CDR3 is TGTGCCTGGAGGATGGCAGGGGGAGCCACTGAAGCTTTCTTT.

This clonotype was observed at least ten times. With the library built for alpha chains, this beta chain is off target and its frequency is not meaningful. The V call is TRBV27, the J call TRBJ1-2; TRBD1 is a possible D gene (5 bases). The germline V gene encodes CDR1 MNHEY and CDR2 SMNVEV (reference sequence). The germline V and J ends were trimmed by 8 bases and 8 bases, with 24 bases remaining between them. The CDR3 totals 15 residues. CDR3 sequence: CASYTMGRQPPGYTF. The CDR3, as DNA: TGTGCCAGCTACACCATGGGGCGCCAACCCCCCGGCTACACCTTC.

This clonotype occurred many times. The library was designed around alpha chains, so this beta chain is a stray read whose abundance carries little weight. V is TRBV13 and J is TRBJ2-1, with D tentatively TRBD1 or TRBD2 (5 bases each). The ends were cut back, 5 bases at V and 0 bases at J, with 23 bases in the middle. The CDR3 is made up of 19 amino acids. The germline V gene encodes CDR1 PRHDT and CDR2 FYEKMQ (reference sequence). This CDR3 reads CASSPSPLGTLSSYNEQFF. For the CDR3, the DNA is TGTGCCAGCAGCCCTAGTCCCTTGGGGACCCTGAGCTCCTACAATGAGCAGTTCTTC.

This clonotype was counted many times. A library prepared for alpha chains yielded this beta chain as an off-target read; its size is of little meaning. The chain combines TRBV18 with TRBJ2-7; D is perhaps TRBD2 (6 bases). There are 14 residues in the CDR3. The V gene's germline CDR1 is KGHSH and CDR2 LQKENI. Trimming pared 3 bases from V and 2 bases from J, leaving 11 bases between. The CDR3 bases are TGTGCCAGCTCACCCTCCGGGGGAACCTACGAGCAGTACTTC. Its protein is CASSPSGGTYEQYF.

In the case of this clonotype: The library was designed around alpha chains, so this beta chain is a stray read whose abundance carries little weight. The chain joins TRBV5-8 to TRBJ1-5; D is undetermined. This CDR3 has 15 residues. Germline V gives CDR1 SGHTS, CDR2 YDEGEE. V gave up 4 bases and J gave up 0 bases, with 11 bases separating them. The CDR3 region is CASSPEGFSNQPQHF. The CDR3 region has the DNA TGTGCCAGCAGCCCCGAGGGTTTTAGCAATCAGCCCCAGCATTTT.

Points on this clonotype: In a library made to pick up alpha chains, this beta chain is a stray read with a size that means little. J is TRBJ2-3 and V is TRBV20-1; D tentatively reads TRBD1 or TRBD2 (5 bases each). CDR3 length: 15 amino acids. The V end was cut by 1 base, the J end by 7 bases, with 18 bases between. Looked up from germline, CDR1 is DFQATT and CDR2 is SNEGSKA (reference sequence). For the CDR3, the DNA is TGCAGTGCTAGAGGAGGTGGGACCCAAGTACATACGCAGTATTTT. It encodes CSARGGGTQVHTQYF.

This clonotype has ten or more counts. The size of this beta chain means little, since it is a stray read in a library made for alpha chains. The gene calls are TRBV7-2 and TRBJ1-2; D might be TRBD1 (6 bases). The CDR3 has 15 amino acids. Germline lookup yields CDR1 SGHTA and CDR2 FQGNSA. V shed 1 base and J shed 2 bases, with 11 bases lying between them. CDR3 DNA: TGTGCCAGCAGCTTAGGCCCCCAGGGGAACTATGGCTACACCTTC. Its protein product is CASSLGPQGNYGYTF.

This clonotype counts as medium-sized. Since it is a stray read in a library aimed at alpha chains, this beta chain has a size that is not meaningful. This chain connects TRBV29-1 to TRBJ1-1; D is perhaps TRBD1 (5 bases). V lost 6 bases and J lost 1, with 6 bases in between. The CDR3 contains 11 residues. CDR1 SQVTM and CDR2 ANQGSEA come from the germline V gene. CDR3 nucleotide sequence: TGCAGCGTCGGACAGAACACTGAAGCTTTCTTT. Translation: CSVGQNTEAFF.

This clonotype was observed at least ten times. Since it is a stray read in a library aimed at alpha chains, this beta chain has a size that is not meaningful. The chain has TRBV20-1 and TRBJ2-3; TRBD2 aligns across 13 bases. The junction had 10 bases not matched to a gene; V was cut back by 3 bases and J by 1 base. This CDR3 has 18 amino acids. Looked up from germline, CDR1 is DFQATT and CDR2 is SNEGSKA (reference sequence). The CDR3 bases are TGCAGTGCTAGTGGCGGGACTAGCGGGGCGAAACGCACAGATACGCAGTATTTT. Protein: CSASGGTSGAKRTDTQYF.

This clonotype occurred many times. For a library built for alpha chains, this beta chain is a stray read; little rests on its size. The chain is built from TRBV6-5 and TRBJ2-2, with a weak D call TRBD1 (7 bases). The CDR3 is 15 residues long. Germline values: CDR1 MNHEY, CDR2 SVGAGI. V lost 2 bases to trimming and J lost 4 bases, with 11 bases between them. The DNA of the CDR3 is TGTGCCAGCAGTTACAGGAGGGGGCGCACCGGGGAGCTGTTTTTT. This gives the protein CASSYRRGRTGELFF.

This clonotype was recorded at least ten times. This beta chain is an off-target read within a library intended for alpha chains, so its frequency means little. This chain uses TRBV3-1 with TRBJ1-6; no firm D call. CDR1 and CDR2 (germline): LGHDT, YNNKEL (reference sequence). This CDR3 has 16 amino acids. V was trimmed by 6 bases and J by 0 bases, leaving 12 bases between them. CDR3 DNA: TGTGCCAGCAGTTTTCGCAGGAGCTCCTATAATTCACCCCTCCACTTT. Its protein is CASSFRRSSYNSPLHF.

This clonotype occurred many times. In a library made to pick up alpha chains, this beta chain is a stray read with a size that means little. The chain employs TRBV12-3 or TRBV12-4 and TRBJ1-3; 11 bases line up with TRBD1. There are 16 residues in the CDR3. J was trimmed by 4 bases and V by 3 bases; bases with no gene match: 5. The CDR3 DNA reads TGTGCCAGCAGTTTCTCAGGACAGGGGGCAGGAAACACCATATATTTT. This encodes CASSFSGQGAGNTIYF.

This clonotype appeared many times. The size of this beta chain means little, since it is a stray read in a library made for alpha chains. The chain joins TRBV14 to TRBJ1-6; D remains unclear. Germline V gene data show CDR1 as SGHDN and CDR2 as FVKESK. The CDR3 is 14 amino acids. Trimming took 4 bases from V and 10 from J, leaving 14 bases between them. The CDR3 protein is CASSLHWIGSPLHF. CDR3 nucleotide sequence: TGTGCCAGCAGCCTACACTGGATCGGCTCACCCCTCCACTTT.

This clonotype was seen at least ten times. Little can be read into the size of this beta chain, an off-target read in a library designed for alpha chains. J is TRBJ2-7 and V is TRBV18; 9 bases are a match to TRBD1. V gave up 6 bases and J gave up 5 bases; unmatched junction bases: 11. This CDR3 is 15 amino acids long. The V gene's germline CDR1 is KGHSH and CDR2 LQKENI. The CDR3 DNA sequence: TGTGCCAGCTCGCCCCGACAGGGGGAAGTACACGAGCAGTACTTC. Translating it yields CASSPRQGEVHEQYF.

This clonotype was counted at least ten times. As an off-target read in a library built for alpha chains, this beta chain has a frequency of little significance. The chain links TRBV7-2 to TRBJ2-7, with TRBD1 as a possible D gene (5 bases). The CDR3 consists of 13 residues. V lost 3 bases and J 3 bases, leaving 9 bases between the germline ends. Germline V gene data show CDR1 as SGHTA and CDR2 as FQGNSA. CDR3 amino acids: CASSFTGNYEQYF. The CDR3 DNA is TGTGCCAGCAGCTTTACAGGAAACTACGAGCAGTACTTC.